This T cell receptor (beta chain) was identified during a study of shared clonotypes between healthy human individuals. Clones were sequenced by immunoSEQ multiplex PCR, and TCRdb holds only the in-frame ones, with some missing. The sample lists about 110,000 clones, over 65% occurring once. This clonotype originated in a woman under 40 in good health. The sample consisted of memory CD8+ T cells sorted from blood. As to subset: CD45RO+ cells pooled with CCR7-negative TemRA cells.

This CDR3 reads CASSDWLTNSPLHF. The CDR3 DNA sequence: TGTGCCAGCAGTGATTGGCTAACTAATTCACCCCTCCACTTT. J is TRBJ1-6 and V is TRBV2, with D uncertain. The CDR3 is 14 amino acids. Germline lookup yields CDR1 SNHLY and CDR2 FYNNEI. V shed 3 bases and J shed 6 bases, with 9 bases lying between them.